The 28 T cell receptor beta chains given below trace back to one sample, sequenced in a study of CD8+ T cells in alopecia areata. Treatment given: oral pan-JAK inhibitor, 5-10 mg twice daily. Reverse transcribed after extraction, RNA yielded cDNA as the sequencing template. The repertoire was sequenced with immunoSEQ multiplex PCR; TCRdb's copy has only in-frame clones and lacks some. The data contain 90,000 to 150,000 clones, roughly 58% of them singletons. Source: CD8+ T cells sorted from blood, taken at week 4, from a patient treated with tofacitinib. These receptors all come from a human donor with alopecia areata.

The chain recombines TRBV2 with TRBJ2-2; 8 bases align to TRBD2. The germline gives CDR1 SNHLY, CDR2 FYNNEI. V dropped 6 bases and J dropped 1; count of bases not matched to a gene: 7. The CDR3 is 16 residues long. CDR3 protein: CASSDPGTRNTGELFF. In nucleotides, the CDR3 is TGTGCCAGCAGCGACCCCGGGACTAGGAACACCGGGGAGCTGTTTTTT. Full variable domain (missing parts from reference TRBV2 and TRBJ2-2): EPEVTQTPSHQVTQMGQEVILRCVPISNHLYFYWYRQILGQKVEFLVSFYNNEISEKSEIFDDQFSVERPDGSNFTLKIRSTKLEDSAMYFCASSDPGTRNTGELFFGEGSRLTVL.

V usage is TRBV4-2 and J usage is TRBJ2-3, with 9 bases lining up with TRBD2. The CDR3 length is 17 residues. V lost 3 bases to trimming and J lost 2 bases; unmatched junction nucleotides: 9. In germline, CDR1 is LGHNA, CDR2 YNFKEQ. The chain's CDR3 is CASSQMRLAGITDTQYF. CDR3 nucleotides: TGTGCCAGCAGCCAGATGCGGCTAGCGGGGATCACAGATACGCAGTATTTT.

The chain combines TRBV28 with TRBJ2-4; 9 bases are shared with TRBD1. The CDR3 spans 17 residues. V lost 5 bases to trimming and J lost 0 bases; unmatched junction nucleotides: 8. Germline CDR1 and CDR2: MDHEN and SYDVKM. Written as DNA, the CDR3 is TGTGCCAGCAGTCCCGGGACAGGGTTAGCAGCCAAAAACATTCAGTACTTC. Translated, it gives CASSPGTGLAAKNIQYF.

The J gene is TRBJ2-1, the V gene TRBV29-1, with TRBD2 identical over 9 bases. The CDR3 is made up of 15 amino acids. Unmatched junction bases numbered 9, after V lost 7 bases and J lost 2 bases. CDR1 and CDR2 from the germline V gene are SQVTM and ANQGSEA. CDR3 sequence reads: CSAEPGLAAYNEQFF. CDR3 sequence (DNA): TGCAGCGCAGAACCGGGACTAGCTGCCTACAATGAGCAGTTCTTC.

J is TRBJ2-7 and V is TRBV14; D uncertain. This CDR3 contains 15 residues. Trimming cost V 4 bases and J 0 bases, with 13 bases left between them. Germline V lookup: CDR1 SGHDN, CDR2 FVKESK. The CDR3 nucleotides read TGTGCCAGCAGCCCCCAAGATCGATTCTCCTACGAGCAGTACTTC. Translation: CASSPQDRFSYEQYF.

DNA for the CDR3: TGTGCCAGCAGTGAAGGTCAGACAGATACGCAGTATTTT. The encoded protein is CASSEGQTDTQYF. V and J are TRBV9 and TRBJ2-3; D not certain. Germline-derived CDR1 and CDR2 are SGDLS and YYNGEE. The germline V and J ends were trimmed by 5 bases and 3 bases, with 10 bases remaining between them. The CDR3 extends over 13 amino acids.

The rearrangement uses TRBV9 and TRBJ2-7, with 11 nucleotides matching TRBD1. CDR1 and CDR2 from the germline V gene are SGDLS and YYNGEE. V gave up 3 bases and J gave up 5 bases; unmatched junction bases: 7. The CDR3 is 15 amino acids. The CDR3 DNA reads TGTGCCAGCAGCGAAGGACAGGGGGCGGGGAACGAGCAGTACTTC. Its protein is CASSEGQGAGNEQYF.

In DNA form, the CDR3 reads TGTGCCAGCAGTCACCACAGGGAGGCTTTGTACTTC. Protein: CASSHHREALYF. The chain is built from TRBV27 and TRBJ2-7; D might be TRBD1 or TRBD2, each matching 6 bases. CDR1 is MNHEY and CDR2 is SMNVEV in the germline V gene (reference sequence). The CDR3 is 12 residues long. Trimming took 5 bases from V and 12 from J, leaving 17 bases between them.

The chain uses TRBV27 and TRBJ2-7; 9 nucleotides line up with TRBD1. This CDR3 is built from 15 residues. With V trimmed by 6 bases and J by 6 bases, 12 bases remained unmatched. Germline assignment: CDR1 MNHEY and CDR2 SMNVEV (reference sequence). CDR3 amino acids: CASRTTMTGGVEQYF. DNA of the CDR3: TGTGCCAGCAGAACTACGATGACAGGGGGTGTCGAGCAGTACTTC.

Comments on this clone: The sample contains more than one DNA sequence encoding this CDR3. V and J are TRBV29-1 and TRBJ1-1; D ambiguous. Per germline, CDR1 SQVTM and CDR2 ANQGSEA. Trimming removed 7 bases at V and 1 base at J, with 4 bases between. The CDR3 runs to 10 residues. The chain's CDR3 is CSGGNTEAFF. CDR3 nucleotide sequence: TGCAGCGGCGGGAACACTGAAGCTTTCTTT.

This chain links TRBV30 with TRBJ2-3; 8 bases are a match to TRBD2. Germline CDR1 GTSNPN, CDR2 SVGIG (reference sequence). V dropped 5 bases and J dropped 6; count of bases not matched to a gene: 7. CDR3 length: 13 residues. The CDR3 nucleotides are TGTGCCTGGGACAGCGGGGGACGGGATACGCAGTATTTT. It translates to CAWDSGGRDTQYF.

The chain is built from TRBV13 and TRBJ2-7; 9 nucleotides line up with TRBD1. Germline CDR1 is PRHDT and CDR2 is FYEKMQ (reference sequence). Losses at the gene ends were 3 bases for V and 4 bases for J; bases not matched to a gene: 7. The CDR3 totals 15 residues. The CDR3 DNA reads as TGTGCCAGCAGCTTGTGGACAGGGGCAGATTACGAGCAGTACTTC. This gives the protein CASSLWTGADYEQYF.

This clone was seen more than once but under ten times. The chain has TRBV7-3 and TRBJ2-5; TRBD2 matches 7 bases. The CDR3 runs to 14 residues. V lost 5 bases and J lost 2; bases outside the gene matches: 5. CDR1 is SGHTA, CDR2 FQGTGA, per germline. CDR3 sequence reads: CASSAAGLQETQYF. CDR3 DNA: TGTGCCAGCAGCGCCGCGGGACTACAAGAGACCCAGTACTTC.

The chain is built from TRBV25-1 and TRBJ2-5, with 7 bases matching TRBD2. The J segment lost 7 bases and the V segment lost 4 bases, leaving 3 bases of the junction unmatched. CDR1 is MGHDK, CDR2 SYGVNS, per germline. The CDR3 has 12 amino acids. In nucleotides, the CDR3 is TGTGCCAGCAGTGGGGGGGGGTGGACCCAGTACTTC. Protein: CASSGGGWTQYF.

The V call is TRBV23-1, the J call TRBJ1-2; D is ambiguous. TRBV23-1 counts as an open reading frame of uncertain function. CDR3 size: 13 residues. Deletions cut 4 bases from V and 4 bases from J, with 10 bases between. CDR3 sequence reads: CASSLVSAYGYTF. The CDR3 DNA sequence: TGCGCCAGCAGTCTGGTCAGTGCCTATGGCTACACCTTC.

V usage is TRBV29-1 and J usage is TRBJ2-7, with D possibly being TRBD1 (5 bases). Per the germline V gene, CDR1 is SQVTM and CDR2 is ANQGSEA. V lost 4 bases to trimming and J lost 8 bases, with 12 bases between them. This CDR3 is built from 11 residues. CDR3 DNA: TGCAGCGTTGTCACGAGGACACAGCAGTACTTC. This gives the protein CSVVTRTQQYF.

As to this clone: Other DNA sequences from this sample encode an identical CDR3 as well. This chain connects TRBV29-1 to TRBJ1-1, with D unresolved. Germline values: CDR1 SQVTM, CDR2 ANQGSEA. The CDR3 spans 11 residues. V gave up 3 bases and J gave up 1 base, with 3 bases separating them. This CDR3 reads CSVESNTEAFF. In DNA, the CDR3 is TGCAGCGTTGAGTCGAACACTGAAGCTTTCTTT.

This clone was detected a few times. The genes are TRBV30 and TRBJ2-3, with D maybe TRBD2 (6 bases). The CDR3 has 15 residues. CDR1 is GTSNPN and CDR2 is SVGIG in the germline V gene (reference sequence). Trimming left V 8 bases short and J 1 base short, with 19 bases between. The CDR3 region is CARTQVGGGTDTQYF. CDR3 bases: TGTGCCAGAACCCAGGTCGGGGGTGGCACAGATACGCAGTATTTT.

There are a few counts of this clone. The V and J genes are TRBV4-3 and TRBJ2-7, with TRBD2 identical over 14 bases. J lost 6 bases, V lost 2 bases, and 3 bases had no gene match. The germline V gene encodes CDR1 LGHNA and CDR2 YSLEER. CDR3 length: 15 residues. This CDR3 reads CASSQMTSGGVEQYF. The CDR3 bases are TGCGCCAGCAGCCAAATGACTAGCGGGGGGGTCGAGCAGTACTTC.

This clone has more than one count but fewer than ten. The genes are TRBV6-1 and TRBJ1-5; a weak D match, TRBD1 (5 bases). The CDR3 is 14 residues long. V lost 5 bases and J lost 4, with 12 bases in between. In germline, CDR1 is MNHNS, CDR2 SASEGT. CDR3 sequence: CASSTDSENQPQHF. CDR3 nucleotide sequence: TGTGCCAGCAGTACCGACAGCGAGAATCAGCCCCAGCATTTT.

V is TRBV30 and J is TRBJ1-1; tentatively, D is TRBD1 (6 bases). The length of the CDR3 is 12 residues. Trimming removed 4 bases from V and 3 bases from J, with 9 bases in between. CDR1 and CDR2 (germline): GTSNPN, SVGIG (reference sequence). The CDR3 region has the DNA TGTGCCTGGAACAGGGCCGACACTGAAGCTTTCTTT. As protein: CAWNRADTEAFF.

The chain couples TRBV7-8 to TRBJ1-6, with D possibly being TRBD1 (5 bases). CDR1 SGHVS and CDR2 FQNEAQ come from the germline V gene. CDR3 length: 14 amino acids. The V gene lost 0 bases and the J gene lost 8 bases, with 8 bases spanning the gap. The chain's CDR3 is CASSLAGVDSPLHF. The CDR3 bases are TGTGCCAGCAGCTTAGCGGGGGTGGATTCACCCCTCCACTTT.

This CDR3 reads CSVGFSDEQFF. The CDR3 DNA reads TGCAGCGTTGGCTTTAGCGATGAGCAGTTCTTC. The rearrangement joins TRBV29-1 to TRBJ2-1; a weak D match, TRBD2 (5 bases). Trimming removed 4 bases from V and 8 bases from J, with 9 bases in between. CDR3 size: 11 residues. Germline V gene data show CDR1 as SQVTM and CDR2 as ANQGSEA.

V is TRBV12-5 and J is TRBJ2-5; 13 bases match TRBD2. V dropped 2 bases and J dropped 5; count of bases not matched to a gene: 5. Germline CDR1 LGHNT, CDR2 FRNRAP. The CDR3 is 16 residues long. CDR3 sequence: CASGLPTSGGLETQYF. The DNA for the CDR3 is TGTGCTAGTGGTTTGCCGACTAGCGGGGGGTTGGAGACCCAGTACTTC.

The chain employs TRBV12-5 and TRBJ2-5; the D gene could be TRBD1 or TRBD2 (6 bases each). Trimming took 5 bases from V and 5 from J, leaving 18 bases between them. CDR1 and CDR2 (germline): LGHNT, FRNRAP. The CDR3 runs to 15 residues. The CDR3 loop is CASGPFPGAGETQYF. The CDR3 region has the DNA TGTGCTAGTGGTCCTTTCCCGGGGGCCGGGGAGACCCAGTACTTC.

This clone was seen once. V and J are TRBV29-1 and TRBJ1-2; TRBD1 matches at 9 bases. The CDR3 runs 13 residues. The V and J ends lost 6 bases and 3 bases, in that order; junction bases with no gene match: 5. Germline V gene lookup returns CDR1 SQVTM and CDR2 ANQGSEA. In DNA form, the CDR3 reads TGCAGCGTAGATACAGGGGGCGACTATGGCTACACCTTC. It specifies CSVDTGGDYGYTF.

The V gene is TRBV7-9, the J gene TRBJ1-1, with a possible D match to TRBD1 (6 bases). V was cut by 5 bases and J by 2 bases, with 9 bases left in between. The CDR3 length is 13 residues. Germline loops: CDR1 SEHNR, CDR2 FQNEAQ (reference sequence). The CDR3 sequence: CASSGQYNTEAFF. CDR3 DNA sequence: TGTGCCAGCAGCGGACAGTATAACACTGAAGCTTTCTTT.

The V call is TRBV7-8, the J call TRBJ2-3; TRBD1 matches at 12 bases. CDR3 length equals 16 residues. Trimming removed 5 bases from V and 6 bases from J; junction bases left unmatched: 9. Germline CDR1 is SGHVS and CDR2 is FQNEAQ. CDR3 residues: CASSKPGQGAADTQYF. CDR3 nucleotides: TGTGCCAGCAGCAAACCGGGACAGGGGGCGGCGGATACGCAGTATTTT.